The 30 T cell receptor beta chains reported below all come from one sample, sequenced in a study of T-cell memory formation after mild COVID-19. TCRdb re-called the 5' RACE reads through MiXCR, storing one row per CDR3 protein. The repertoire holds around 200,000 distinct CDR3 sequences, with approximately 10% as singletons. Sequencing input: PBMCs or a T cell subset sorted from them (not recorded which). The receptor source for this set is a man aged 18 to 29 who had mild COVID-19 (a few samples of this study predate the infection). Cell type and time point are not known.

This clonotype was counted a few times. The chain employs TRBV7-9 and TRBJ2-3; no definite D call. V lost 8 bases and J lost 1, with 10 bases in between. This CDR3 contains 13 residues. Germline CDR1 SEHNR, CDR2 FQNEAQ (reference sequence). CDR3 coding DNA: TGTGCCAGCGGCAATCAAGGCACAGATACGCAGTATTTT. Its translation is CASGNQGTDTQYF.

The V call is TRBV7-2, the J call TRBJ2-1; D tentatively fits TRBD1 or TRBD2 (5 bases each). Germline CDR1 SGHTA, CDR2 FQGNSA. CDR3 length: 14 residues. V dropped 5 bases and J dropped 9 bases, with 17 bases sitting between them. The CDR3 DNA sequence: TGTGCCAGCAGCCCCGGGACGGGTAGACGTGAGCAGTTCTTC. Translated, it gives CASSPGTGRREQFF.

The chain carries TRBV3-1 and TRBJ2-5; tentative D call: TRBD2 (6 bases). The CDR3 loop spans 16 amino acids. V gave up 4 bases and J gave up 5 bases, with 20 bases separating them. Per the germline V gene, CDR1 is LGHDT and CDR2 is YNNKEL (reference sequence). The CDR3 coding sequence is TGTGCCAGCAGCCCCCCGGGACTCTCCTGGGGGGAGACCCAGTACTTC. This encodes CASSPPGLSWGETQYF.

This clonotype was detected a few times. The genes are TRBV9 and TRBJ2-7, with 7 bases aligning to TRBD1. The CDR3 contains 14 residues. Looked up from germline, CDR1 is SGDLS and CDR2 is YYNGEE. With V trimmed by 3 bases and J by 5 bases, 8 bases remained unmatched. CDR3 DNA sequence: TGTGCCAGCAGCGCCACGGACAGGCGGCACGAGCAGTACTTC. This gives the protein CASSATDRRHEQYF.

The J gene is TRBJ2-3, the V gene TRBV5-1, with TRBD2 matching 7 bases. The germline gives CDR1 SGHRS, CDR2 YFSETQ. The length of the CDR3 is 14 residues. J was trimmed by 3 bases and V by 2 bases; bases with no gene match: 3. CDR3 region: CASSFQGGTDTQYF. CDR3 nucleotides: TGCGCCAGCAGCTTCCAGGGAGGGACAGATACGCAGTATTTT.

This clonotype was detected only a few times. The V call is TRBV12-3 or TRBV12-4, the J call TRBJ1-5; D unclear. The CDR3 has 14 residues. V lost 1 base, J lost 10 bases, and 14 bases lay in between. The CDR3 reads CASSLGPRLGPQHF. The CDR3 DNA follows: TGTGCCAGCAGTTTAGGGCCCCGTCTTGGACCCCAGCATTTT.

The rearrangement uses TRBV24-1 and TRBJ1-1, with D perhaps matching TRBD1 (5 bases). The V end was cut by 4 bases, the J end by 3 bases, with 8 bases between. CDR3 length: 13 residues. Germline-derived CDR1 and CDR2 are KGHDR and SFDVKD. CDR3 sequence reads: CATSEPRDTEAFF. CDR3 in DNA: TGTGCCACCAGTGAACCCAGGGACACTGAAGCTTTCTTT.

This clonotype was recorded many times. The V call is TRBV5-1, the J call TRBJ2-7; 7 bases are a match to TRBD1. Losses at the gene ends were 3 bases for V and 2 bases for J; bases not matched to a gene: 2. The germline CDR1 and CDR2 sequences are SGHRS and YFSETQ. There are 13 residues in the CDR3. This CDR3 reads CASSWDRAYEQYF. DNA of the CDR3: TGCGCCAGCAGCTGGGACAGAGCCTACGAGCAGTACTTC.

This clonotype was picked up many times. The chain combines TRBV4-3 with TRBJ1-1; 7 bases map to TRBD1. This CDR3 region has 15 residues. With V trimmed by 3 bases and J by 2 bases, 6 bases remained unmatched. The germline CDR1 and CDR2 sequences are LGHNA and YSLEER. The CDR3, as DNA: TGCGCCAGCAGCCACCCGGGACAGACTAACACTGAAGCTTTCTTT. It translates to CASSHPGQTNTEAFF.

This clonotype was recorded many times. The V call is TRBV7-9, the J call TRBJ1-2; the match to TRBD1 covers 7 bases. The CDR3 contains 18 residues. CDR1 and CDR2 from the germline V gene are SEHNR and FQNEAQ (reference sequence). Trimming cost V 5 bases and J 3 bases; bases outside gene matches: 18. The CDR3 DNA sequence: TGTGCCAGCAGCCCTCGGTCCCGGGACAGACCCTTATACTATGGCTACACCTTC. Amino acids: CASSPRSRDRPLYYGYTF.

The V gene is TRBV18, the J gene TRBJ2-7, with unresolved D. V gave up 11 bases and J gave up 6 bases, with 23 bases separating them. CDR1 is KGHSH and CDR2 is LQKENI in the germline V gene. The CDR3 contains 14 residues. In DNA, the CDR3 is TGTGCCCCCGAAGGGCCGCGAGCCCTTGTCGAGCAGTACTTC. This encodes CAPEGPRALVEQYF.

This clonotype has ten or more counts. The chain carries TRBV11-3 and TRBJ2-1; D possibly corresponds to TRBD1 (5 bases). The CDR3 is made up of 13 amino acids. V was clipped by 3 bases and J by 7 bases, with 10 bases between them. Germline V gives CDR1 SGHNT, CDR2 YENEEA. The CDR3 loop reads CASSFGARNEQFF. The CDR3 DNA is TGTGCCAGCAGCTTTGGGGCACGGAATGAGCAGTTCTTC.

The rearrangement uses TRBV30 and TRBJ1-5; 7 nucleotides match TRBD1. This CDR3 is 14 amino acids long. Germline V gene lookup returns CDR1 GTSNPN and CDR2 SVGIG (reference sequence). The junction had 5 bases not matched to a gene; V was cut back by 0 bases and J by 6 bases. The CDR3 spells CAWSVKRDSQPQHF. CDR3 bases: TGTGCCTGGAGTGTCAAAAGGGACAGTCAGCCCCAGCATTTT.

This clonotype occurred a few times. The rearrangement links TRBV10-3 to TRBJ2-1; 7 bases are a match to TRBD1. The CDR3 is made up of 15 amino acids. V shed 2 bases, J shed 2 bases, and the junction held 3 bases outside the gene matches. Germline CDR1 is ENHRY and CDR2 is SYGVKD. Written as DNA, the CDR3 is TGTGCCATCAGTGAGACACAGGGGACCTACAATGAGCAGTTCTTC. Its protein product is CAISETQGTYNEQFF.

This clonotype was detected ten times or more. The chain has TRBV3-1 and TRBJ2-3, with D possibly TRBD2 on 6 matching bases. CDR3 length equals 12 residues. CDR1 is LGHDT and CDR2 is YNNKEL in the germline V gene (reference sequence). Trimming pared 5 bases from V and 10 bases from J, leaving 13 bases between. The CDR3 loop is CASSSVGGAQYF. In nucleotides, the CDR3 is TGTGCCAGCAGCAGTGTCGGGGGTGCGCAGTATTTT.

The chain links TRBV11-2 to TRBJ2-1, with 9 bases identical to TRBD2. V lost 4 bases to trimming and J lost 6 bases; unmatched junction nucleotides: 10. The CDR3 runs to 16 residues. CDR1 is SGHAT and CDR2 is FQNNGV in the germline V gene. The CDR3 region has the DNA TGTGCCAGCAGCTGGATAGCGGGGGCCACGTCCAATGAGCAGTTCTTC. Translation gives CASSWIAGATSNEQFF.

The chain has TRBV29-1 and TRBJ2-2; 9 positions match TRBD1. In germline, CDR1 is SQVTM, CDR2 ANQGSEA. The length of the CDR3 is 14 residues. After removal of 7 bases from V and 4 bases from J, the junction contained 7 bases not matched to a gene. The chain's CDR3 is CSAPRDRATGELFF. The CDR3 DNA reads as TGCAGCGCCCCCCGGGACAGGGCCACCGGGGAGCTGTTTTTT.

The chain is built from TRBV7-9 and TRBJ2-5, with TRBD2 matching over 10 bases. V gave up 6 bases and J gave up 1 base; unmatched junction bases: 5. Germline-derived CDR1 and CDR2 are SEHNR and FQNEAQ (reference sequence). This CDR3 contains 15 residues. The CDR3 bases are TGTGCCAGCAGTCCGGCTAGCGGGGGCCAAGAGACCCAGTACTTC. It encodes CASSPASGGQETQYF.

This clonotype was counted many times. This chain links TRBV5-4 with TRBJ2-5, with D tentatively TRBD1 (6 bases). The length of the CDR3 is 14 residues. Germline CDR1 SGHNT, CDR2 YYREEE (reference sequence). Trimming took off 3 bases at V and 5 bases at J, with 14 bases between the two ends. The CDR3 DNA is TGTGCCAGCAGCTCGCAGGAAAGGGGGGAGACCCAGTACTTC. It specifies CASSSQERGETQYF.

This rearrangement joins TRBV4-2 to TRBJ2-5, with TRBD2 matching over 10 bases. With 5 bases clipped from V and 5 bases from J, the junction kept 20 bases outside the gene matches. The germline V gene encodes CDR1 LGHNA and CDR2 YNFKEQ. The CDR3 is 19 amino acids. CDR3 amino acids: CASSSPGRSGGVLGETQYF. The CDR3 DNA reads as TGTGCCAGCAGCTCCCCTGGGAGGAGCGGGGGGGTTTTAGGCGAGACCCAGTACTTC.

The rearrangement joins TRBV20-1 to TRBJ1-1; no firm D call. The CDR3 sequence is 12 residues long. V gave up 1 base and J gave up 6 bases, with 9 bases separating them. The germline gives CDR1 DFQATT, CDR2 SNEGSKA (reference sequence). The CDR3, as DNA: TGCAGTGCTAGAGCCCTAGACGCTGAAGCTTTCTTT. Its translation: CSARALDAEAFF.

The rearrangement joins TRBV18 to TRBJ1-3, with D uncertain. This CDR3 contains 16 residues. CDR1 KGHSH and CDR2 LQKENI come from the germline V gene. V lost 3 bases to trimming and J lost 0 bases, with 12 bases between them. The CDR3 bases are TGTGCCAGCTCACCTTCGCAGGTCAGCTCTGGAAACACCATATATTTT. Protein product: CASSPSQVSSGNTIYF.

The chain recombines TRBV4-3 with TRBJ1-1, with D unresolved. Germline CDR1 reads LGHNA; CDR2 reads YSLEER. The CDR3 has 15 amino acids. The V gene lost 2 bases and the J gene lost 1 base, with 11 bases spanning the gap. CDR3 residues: CASSQTELPNTEAFF. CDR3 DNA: TGCGCCAGCAGCCAAACTGAGTTGCCGAACACTGAAGCTTTCTTT.

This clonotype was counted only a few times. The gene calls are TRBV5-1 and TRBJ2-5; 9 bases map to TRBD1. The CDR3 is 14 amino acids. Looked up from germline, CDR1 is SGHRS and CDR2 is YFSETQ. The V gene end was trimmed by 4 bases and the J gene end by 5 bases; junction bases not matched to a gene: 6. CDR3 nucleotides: TGCGCCAGCAGCCGTACAGGGGGCTGGGAGACCCAGTACTTC. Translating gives CASSRTGGWETQYF. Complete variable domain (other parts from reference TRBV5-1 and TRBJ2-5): KAGVTQTPRYLIKTRGQQVTLSCSPISGHRSVSWYQQTPGQGLQFLFEYFSETQRNKGNFPGRFSGRQFSNSRSEMNVSTLELGDSALYLCASSRTGGWETQYFGPGTRLLVL.

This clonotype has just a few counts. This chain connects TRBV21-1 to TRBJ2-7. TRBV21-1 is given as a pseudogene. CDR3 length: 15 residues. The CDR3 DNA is TGTGCCAGCAGCAAATCGGGTGGGATACCTTACGAGCAGTACGTC. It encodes CASSKSGGIPYEQYV.

CDR3 DNA sequence: TGTGCCAGCAGCTTAGGGGGTGACAGGGGCTATGGCTACACCTTC. Encoded protein: CASSLGGDRGYGYTF. The rearrangement links TRBV7-2 to TRBJ1-2; 8 nucleotides align to TRBD1. Germline CDR1 SGHTA, CDR2 FQGNSA. The CDR3 sequence is 15 residues long. J gave up 4 bases and V 1 base, and 5 bases lay outside the gene matches.

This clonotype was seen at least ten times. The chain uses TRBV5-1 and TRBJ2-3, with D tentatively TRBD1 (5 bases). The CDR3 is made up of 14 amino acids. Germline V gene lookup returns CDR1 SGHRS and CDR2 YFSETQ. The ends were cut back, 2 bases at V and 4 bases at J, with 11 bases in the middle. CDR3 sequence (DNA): TGCGCCAGCAGCTTCCAGGGTTCCCCAGATACGCAGTATTTT. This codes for CASSFQGSPDTQYF.

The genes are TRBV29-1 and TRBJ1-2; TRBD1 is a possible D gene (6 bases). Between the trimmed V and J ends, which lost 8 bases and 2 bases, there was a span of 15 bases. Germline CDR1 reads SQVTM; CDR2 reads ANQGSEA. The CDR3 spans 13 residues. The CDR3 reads CSSLGTGNYGYTF. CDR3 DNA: TGCAGCTCCCTGGGCACAGGGAACTATGGCTACACCTTC.

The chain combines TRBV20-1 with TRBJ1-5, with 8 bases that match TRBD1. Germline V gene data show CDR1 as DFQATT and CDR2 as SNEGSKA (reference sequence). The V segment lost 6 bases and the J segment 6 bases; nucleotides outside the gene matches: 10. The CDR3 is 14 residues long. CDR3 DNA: TGCAGTGCCAACCCGACAGGGGTCCGTCAGCCCCAGCATTTT. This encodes CSANPTGVRQPQHF.

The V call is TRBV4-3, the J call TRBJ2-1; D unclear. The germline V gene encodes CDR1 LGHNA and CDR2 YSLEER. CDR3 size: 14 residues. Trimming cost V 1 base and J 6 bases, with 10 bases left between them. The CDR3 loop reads CASSQALLFNEQFF. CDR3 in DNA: TGCGCCAGCAGCCAAGCCCTCCTTTTCAATGAGCAGTTCTTC.